What follows are 19 T cell receptor beta chains derived from one specimen sequenced in a study of Graves' ophthalmopathy and Graves' hyperthyroidism. Amplification targeted the TCR beta CDR3 regions, with RNA transcripts as the source material. Second-round multiplex PCR came after first-round RT-PCR with HTBI primers. Using its own MiXCR run on the multiplex PCR reads, TCRdb lists one record per CDR3 protein. The sample has about 400,000 distinct CDR3 sequences, 18% seen once. The sequencing input was peripheral blood. Receptor source: a woman younger than 35 with Graves' ophthalmopathy.

This clonotype occurred many times. The chain combines TRBV6-1 with TRBJ2-5, with D possibly TRBD2 on 6 matching bases. With 2 bases removed from V and 0 bases from J, the gap between germline ends came to 22 bases. The CDR3 has 19 residues. Germline V gene sequence: CDR1 MNHNS, CDR2 SASEGT. CDR3: CASSEPGVGPVLYQETQYF. The CDR3 region has the DNA TGTGCCAGCAGTGAACCGGGGGTCGGGCCTGTCCTGTACCAAGAGACCCAGTACTTC.

This clonotype has only a few counts. V and J are TRBV7-9 and TRBJ2-7; 7 bases match TRBD2. The CDR3 consists of 14 residues. From germline, CDR1 is SEHNR and CDR2 FQNEAQ (reference sequence). Germline trimming cut 5 bases from V and 5 bases from J; bases unmatched to any gene: 9. CDR3 DNA: TGTGCCAGCAGCCTTCACTGGGGGGGTGACGAGCAGTACTTC. Translating gives CASSLHWGGDEQYF.

This clonotype was seen repeatedly, ten times or more. The rearrangement links TRBV15 to TRBJ2-6; TRBD1 is a possible D gene (6 bases). The V end was cut by 3 bases, the J end by 2 bases, with 8 bases between. Germline V gene lookup returns CDR1 LNHNV and CDR2 YYDKDF (reference sequence). This CDR3 comprises 15 residues. The CDR3 DNA sequence: TGTGCCACCAGCAGGGGGACAACTGGGGCCAACGTCCTGACTTTC. This encodes CATSRGTTGANVLTF.

In its sample, this clonotype was seen many times. The chain links TRBV6-2 or TRBV6-3 to TRBJ2-2; the D is unclear. Germline CDR1 MNHEY, CDR2 SVGEGT. The CDR3 is made up of 13 amino acids. Trimming cost V 8 bases and J 0 bases, with 7 bases left between them. CDR3 residues: CASLKTNTGELFF. CDR3 DNA sequence: TGTGCCAGCCTTAAGACGAACACCGGGGAGCTGTTTTTT.

Ten or more counts support this clonotype. V is TRBV28 and J is TRBJ1-5; 9 bases align to TRBD1. The germline V gene encodes CDR1 MDHEN and CDR2 SYDVKM. The CDR3 has 17 residues. V gave up 5 bases and J gave up 4 bases; unmatched junction bases: 12. CDR3 coding DNA: TGTGCCAGCAGTCTCCTCCCCCGACAGGGGGTTAATCAGCCCCAGCATTTT. Translated: CASSLLPRQGVNQPQHF. The full variable domain, in which reference TRBV28 and TRBJ1-5 provide the parts outside the CDR3, is DVKVTQSSRYLVKRTGEKVFLECVQDMDHENMFWYRQDPGLGLRLIYFSYDVKMKEKGDIPEGYSVSREKKERFSLILESASTNQTSMYLCASSLLPRQGVNQPQHFGDGTRLSIL.

This clonotype was detected ten times or more. The genes are TRBV20-1 and TRBJ1-1; TRBD1 matches 8 bases. The V gene's germline CDR1 is DFQATT and CDR2 SNEGSKA (reference sequence). The CDR3 is made up of 16 amino acids. Losses at the gene ends were 0 bases for V and 5 bases for J; bases not matched to a gene: 11. CDR3 amino acids: CSARDLQGAIGTEAFF. The CDR3 DNA follows: TGCAGTGCTAGAGATCTCCAGGGGGCGATTGGGACTGAAGCTTTCTTT.

This clonotype was observed many times. V is TRBV3-1 and J is TRBJ2-5; tentatively, D is TRBD1 (5 bases). V shed 3 bases and J shed 2 bases, with 13 bases lying between them. The germline V gene has CDR1 LGHDT and CDR2 YNNKEL (reference sequence). The CDR3 covers 15 residues. The CDR3 DNA is TGTGCCAGCAGCCACCTCGGACGGACACAAGAGACCCAGTACTTC. Translated: CASSHLGRTQETQYF.

This clonotype was counted many times. The V call is TRBV4-1, the J call TRBJ1-1, with D uncertain. Per germline, CDR1 MGHRA and CDR2 YSYEKL. The CDR3 sequence is 15 residues long. The V end lost 1 base, the J end lost 1 base, and 10 bases lay between the germline ends. CDR3 nucleotide sequence: TGCGCCAGCAGCCAAGTAGGACGGCCGAACACTGAAGCTTTCTTT. Its protein product is CASSQVGRPNTEAFF.

This clonotype was seen more than once but under ten times. The rearrangement uses TRBV6-1 and TRBJ2-5; 8 bases line up with TRBD1. The CDR3 totals 15 residues. Unmatched junction bases numbered 7, after V lost 6 bases and J lost 1 base. Per germline, CDR1 MNHNS and CDR2 SASEGT. In DNA, the CDR3 is TGTGCCAGCAGCAGATCTCAGGGGGCCCAAGAGACCCAGTACTTC. It codes for CASSRSQGAQETQYF.

This chain connects TRBV24-1 to TRBJ1-2; TRBD1 is a possible D gene (6 bases). Germline V CDR1 and CDR2: KGHDR, SFDVKD. V lost 3 bases and J 2 bases, leaving 6 bases between the germline ends. The CDR3 is 13 residues long. Here the CDR3 DNA reads TGTGCCACCAGTGATGGACAGAACTATGGCTACACCTTC. It is translated as CATSDGQNYGYTF.

This clonotype was seen repeatedly, ten times or more. The CDR3 protein is CASSDTTGGYTEAFF. As DNA, the CDR3 is TGTGCCAGCAGCGACACGACAGGGGGCTATACTGAAGCTTTCTTT. The genes are TRBV9 and TRBJ1-1, with 10 bases that match TRBD1. V was pared by 3 bases and J by 5 bases, with 7 bases of the junction left unmatched. The CDR3 loop spans 15 amino acids. Germline V gene lookup returns CDR1 SGDLS and CDR2 YYNGEE. The full variable domain, in which reference TRBV9 and TRBJ1-1 provide the parts outside the CDR3, is DSGVTQTPKHLITATGQRVTLRCSPRSGDLSVYWYQQSLDQGLQFLIQYYNGEERAKGNILERFSAQQFPDLHSELNLSSLELGDSALYFCASSDTTGGYTEAFFGQGTRLTVV.

The J gene is TRBJ1-1, the V gene TRBV12-3 or TRBV12-4; D might be TRBD1 (6 bases). CDR3 length equals 13 residues. V was cut by 7 bases and J by 4 bases, with 13 bases left in between. This CDR3 reads CASKTGGLTEAFF. The CDR3 DNA sequence: TGTGCCAGCAAGACGGGGGGGCTCACTGAAGCTTTCTTT.

Many counts were recorded for this clonotype. This chain's CDR3 is CASSPLGSGRTKGYEQYF. CDR3 DNA sequence: TGTGCCAGCAGCCCCCTGGGGAGCGGGAGAACGAAAGGGTACGAGCAGTACTTC. The chain uses TRBV11-1 and TRBJ2-7; TRBD2 aligns across 8 bases. J lost 4 bases, V lost 5 bases, and 19 bases had no gene match. The CDR3 is made up of 18 amino acids. Germline V gene data show CDR1 as SGHAT and CDR2 as FQDESV (reference sequence).

Ten or more counts support this clonotype. V is TRBV5-1 and J is TRBJ2-2; TRBD2 matches 7 bases. Germline CDR1 SGHRS, CDR2 YFSETQ. J lost 2 bases, V lost 7 bases, and 5 bases had no gene match. The CDR3 extends over 14 amino acids. This CDR3 is CASWGLTNTGELFF. CDR3 DNA: TGCGCCAGCTGGGGACTAACCAACACCGGGGAGCTGTTTTTT.

This clonotype was recorded at least ten times. The chain is built from TRBV20-1 and TRBJ1-2, with D maybe TRBD1 (6 bases). Trimming took off 6 bases at V and 8 bases at J, with 16 bases between the two ends. The CDR3 runs to 12 residues. Germline V gene lookup returns CDR1 DFQATT and CDR2 SNEGSKA (reference sequence). The CDR3 DNA reads as TGCAGTGCCCGAGGCGGGGGGCTCGGCTACACCTTC. Its protein product is CSARGGGLGYTF.

This clonotype was seen at least ten times. The chain recombines TRBV3-1 with TRBJ1-1; D is unresolved. CDR1 LGHDT and CDR2 YNNKEL come from the germline V gene (reference sequence). The CDR3 sequence is 18 residues long. V gave up 0 bases and J gave up 4 bases, with 21 bases separating them. CDR3: CASSQDSRLFVTGTEAFF. In DNA, the CDR3 is TGTGCCAGCAGCCAAGATAGCCGACTTTTCGTGACGGGCACTGAAGCTTTCTTT. The full variable domain, its missing parts supplied by reference TRBV3-1 and TRBJ1-1, is DTAVSQTPKYLVTQMGNDKSIKCEQNLGHDTMYWYKQDSKKFLKIMFSYNNKELIINETVPNRFSPKSPDKAHLNLHINSLELGDSAVYFCASSQDSRLFVTGTEAFFGQGTRLTVV.

This clonotype was recorded at least ten times. The CDR3 region is CASSIPGREFYEQYF. The CDR3 bases are TGTGCCAGCAGCATCCCGGGACGCGAATTCTACGAGCAGTACTTC. The chain is built from TRBV12-3 or TRBV12-4 and TRBJ2-7, with D perhaps assigned TRBD1 or TRBD2 (5 bases each). Trimming took 6 bases from V and 3 from J, leaving 18 bases between them. The CDR3 loop spans 15 amino acids.

V usage is TRBV7-2 and J usage is TRBJ2-2; D is perhaps TRBD1 (6 bases). The CDR3 has 14 residues. The germline gives CDR1 SGHTA, CDR2 FQGNSA. V dropped 6 bases and J dropped 8 bases, with 16 bases sitting between them. CDR3 DNA: TGTGCCAGCAGTATCAGGGGAACTTCGGGGGAGCTGTTTTTT. It encodes CASSIRGTSGELFF.

This clonotype was counted ten times or more. V gene TRBV27 combines with J gene TRBJ2-5; D is unresolved. From germline, CDR1 is MNHEY and CDR2 SMNVEV (reference sequence). V lost 6 bases and J lost 3, with 17 bases in between. This CDR3 contains 15 residues. The CDR3, as DNA: TGTGCCAGCAGCCAAGGACCCGCACCCAAAGAGACCCAGTACTTC. Its protein product is CASSQGPAPKETQYF.